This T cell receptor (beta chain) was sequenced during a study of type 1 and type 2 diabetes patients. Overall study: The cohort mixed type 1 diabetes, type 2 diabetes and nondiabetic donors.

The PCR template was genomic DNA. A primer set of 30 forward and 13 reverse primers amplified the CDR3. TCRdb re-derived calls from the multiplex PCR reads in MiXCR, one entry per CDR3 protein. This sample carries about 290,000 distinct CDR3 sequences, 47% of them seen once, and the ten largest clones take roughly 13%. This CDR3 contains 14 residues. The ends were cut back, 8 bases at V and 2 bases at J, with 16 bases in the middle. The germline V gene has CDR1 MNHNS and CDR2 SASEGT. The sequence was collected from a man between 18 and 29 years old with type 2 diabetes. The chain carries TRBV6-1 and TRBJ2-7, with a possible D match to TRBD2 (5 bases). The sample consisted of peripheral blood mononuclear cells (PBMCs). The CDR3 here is CASSLRRTPYEQYF. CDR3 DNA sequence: TGTGCCAGCTCATTGAGGAGGACTCCCTACGAGCAGTACTTC.